One sample yielded the 30 T cell receptor beta chains listed below, sequenced in a study of blood T cell repertoires in COVID-19. Repertoires were generated with immunoSEQ multiplex PCR, while TCRdb's copy carries only in-frame clones and drops some. The sample records some 120,000 clones, around four fifths being singletons. The sequencing input was PBMCs or T cells enriched from blood (not recorded which). These receptors were collected from a man aged 25 to 40 who had recovered from COVID-19.

The chain recombines TRBV5-8 with TRBJ2-1; perhaps TRBD2 as D (5 bases). CDR3 length equals 18 residues. The V gene's germline CDR1 is SGHTS and CDR2 YDEGEE. V lost 4 bases to trimming and J lost 0 bases, with 20 bases between them. CDR3 sequence reads: CASSGRPKGDSSYNEQFF. Here the CDR3 DNA reads TGTGCCAGCAGCGGGAGACCAAAGGGCGATAGCTCCTACAATGAGCAGTTCTTC.

The chain is built from TRBV28 and TRBJ2-1, with 9 positions matching TRBD2. The CDR3 has 16 residues. The V and J ends lost 6 bases and 3 bases, in that order; junction bases with no gene match: 9. CDR1 and CDR2 from the germline V gene are MDHEN and SYDVKM. The CDR3 DNA follows: TGTGCCAGCAGCGCCTCGGCGGGAGGGAGCTACAATGAGCAGTTCTTC. Amino acids: CASSASAGGSYNEQFF.

The chain combines TRBV7-2 with TRBJ1-2, with unresolved D. The V end lost 7 bases, the J end lost 8 bases, and 17 bases lay between the germline ends. The length of the CDR3 is 13 residues. CDR1 and CDR2 (germline): SGHTA, FQGNSA. CDR3 sequence: CASTLQDTLGYTF. CDR3 in DNA: TGTGCCAGCACTCTTCAAGACACCCTGGGCTACACCTTC.

This clone was seen a single time. This rearrangement joins TRBV2 to TRBJ2-2; D might be TRBD1 (7 bases). Germline V CDR1 and CDR2: SNHLY, FYNNEI. The CDR3 runs 15 residues. V was trimmed by 7 bases and J by 3 bases, leaving 15 bases between them. The CDR3 loop reads CASTPGGQYTGELFF. The CDR3 DNA sequence: TGTGCCAGCACTCCCGGGGGACAGTACACCGGGGAGCTGTTTTTT.

The chain recombines TRBV18 with TRBJ2-3, with a possible D match to TRBD1 (6 bases). CDR1 is KGHSH, CDR2 LQKENI, per germline. This CDR3 is built from 15 residues. The V and J ends lost 6 bases and 4 bases respectively, with 17 bases between them. CDR3 amino acids: CASSPDTGFADTQYF. Written as DNA, the CDR3 is TGTGCCAGCTCCCCGGATACAGGGTTCGCAGATACGCAGTATTTT.

This chain links TRBV10-3 with TRBJ2-7; TRBD1 aligns across 10 bases. CDR1 is ENHRY and CDR2 is SYGVKD in the germline V gene. The V segment lost 3 bases and the J segment 5 bases; nucleotides outside the gene matches: 10. This CDR3 comprises 16 residues. CDR3 loop: CAISDWDRGWFNEQYV. CDR3 nucleotide sequence: TGTGCCATCAGTGACTGGGACAGGGGCTGGTTTAACGAGCAGTACGTC.

This rearrangement joins TRBV28 to TRBJ1-4; D is perhaps TRBD1 (5 bases). The V end was cut by 10 bases, the J end by 2 bases, with 11 bases between. CDR1 and CDR2 (germline): MDHEN, SYDVKM. The CDR3 is 13 amino acids. The CDR3 loop reads CATGGETNEKLFF. DNA of the CDR3: TGTGCCACCGGGGGGGAGACTAATGAAAAACTGTTTTTT.

The gene calls are TRBV19 and TRBJ1-5; the match to TRBD1 covers 7 bases. Germline loops: CDR1 LNHDA, CDR2 SQIVND (reference sequence). CDR3 size: 15 residues. The trim removed 3 bases at V and 6 bases at J, leaving 8 bases unmatched. The CDR3 DNA sequence: TGTGCCAGTAGTATCCCCGACAGGGAAGGTCAGCCCCAGCATTTT. This translates into CASSIPDREGQPQHF.

The J gene is TRBJ1-2, the V gene TRBV18; a possible D gene is TRBD1 (5 bases). The CDR3 has 16 residues. The V end was cut by 6 bases, the J end by 4 bases, with 21 bases between. CDR1 and CDR2 from the germline V gene are KGHSH and LQKENI. The CDR3 spells CASSQLEGLGGYGYTF. In DNA, the CDR3 is TGTGCCAGCTCGCAGTTAGAGGGCCTGGGGGGCTATGGCTACACCTTC. The full variable domain, completed using reference TRBV18 and TRBJ1-2, is NAGVMQNPRHLVRRRGQEARLRCSPMKGHSHVYWYRQLPEEGLKFMVYLQKENIIDESGMPKERFSAEFPKEGPSILRIQQVVRGDSAAYFCASSQLEGLGGYGYTFGSGTRLTVV.

The J gene is TRBJ2-1, the V gene TRBV5-6; D gene uncertain. This CDR3 is built from 14 residues. Germline V gene data show CDR1 as SGHDT and CDR2 as YYEEEE. V lost 1 base to trimming and J lost 0 bases, with 5 bases between them. The CDR3: CASSLRSSYNEQFF. CDR3 nucleotides: TGTGCCAGCAGCTTGCGGAGCTCCTACAATGAGCAGTTCTTC. The whole variable domain, filled in from reference TRBV5-6 and TRBJ2-1, reads DAGVTQSPTHLIKTRGQQVTLRCSPKSGHDTVSWYQQALGQGPQFIFQYYEEEERQRGNFPDRFSGHQFPNYSSELNVNALLLGDSALYLCASSLRSSYNEQFFGPGTRLTVL.

This chain joins TRBV2 and TRBJ2-2, with a weak D call TRBD1 (5 bases). V lost 4 bases to trimming and J lost 0 bases, with 9 bases between them. The CDR3 has 15 residues. Germline values: CDR1 SNHLY, CDR2 FYNNEI. As DNA, the CDR3 is TGTGCCAGCAGTGCGACAGCTTCGAACACCGGGGAGCTGTTTTTT. Amino acids: CASSATASNTGELFF.

The chain uses TRBV2 and TRBJ2-1; 8 bases line up with TRBD2. The V segment lost 5 bases and the J segment 7 bases; nucleotides outside the gene matches: 10. Germline loops: CDR1 SNHLY, CDR2 FYNNEI. This CDR3 contains 15 residues. The CDR3 DNA reads TGTGCCAGCAGTATCGGGACTAGTATATTGAATGAGCAGTTCTTC. This gives the protein CASSIGTSILNEQFF.

V gene TRBV7-9 combines with J gene TRBJ2-7, with a tentative D call TRBD1 (5 bases). In germline, CDR1 is SEHNR, CDR2 FQNEAQ (reference sequence). Deletions cut 0 bases from V and 7 bases from J, with 10 bases between. This CDR3 is 13 amino acids long. CDR3 loop: CASSLAPGREQYF. In nucleotides, the CDR3 is TGTGCCAGCAGCTTAGCCCCAGGGCGAGAGCAGTACTTC.

The V and J genes are TRBV7-2 and TRBJ1-1, with D possibly TRBD1 on 6 matching bases. In germline, CDR1 is SGHTA, CDR2 FQGNSA. V dropped 5 bases and J dropped 0 bases, with 10 bases sitting between them. The CDR3 length is 14 residues. The CDR3 spells CASSVQGMNTEAFF. CDR3 sequence (DNA): TGTGCCAGCAGCGTCCAGGGGATGAACACTGAAGCTTTCTTT.

The chain recombines TRBV27 with TRBJ2-1, with 11 positions matching TRBD2. CDR1 MNHEY and CDR2 SMNVEV come from the germline V gene (reference sequence). The CDR3 is made up of 19 amino acids. The trim removed 6 bases at V and 4 bases at J, leaving 17 bases unmatched. The CDR3 DNA reads TGTGCCAGCAGGCCTGAGGGACTAGCGGCTATAAGAGGTTACAATGAGCAGTTCTTC. Amino acid sequence: CASRPEGLAAIRGYNEQFF.

The V call is TRBV27, the J call TRBJ2-7, with 7 bases aligning to TRBD2. V gave up 6 bases and J gave up 0 bases; unmatched junction bases: 5. Germline CDR1 and CDR2: MNHEY and SMNVEV (reference sequence). The CDR3 length is 14 residues. The chain's CDR3 is CASSFRDYSYEQYF. Here the CDR3 DNA reads TGTGCCAGCAGCTTCCGGGACTACTCCTACGAGCAGTACTTC.

The chain joins TRBV7-6 to TRBJ1-3, with D uncertain. V lost 2 bases and J 0 bases, leaving 8 bases between the germline ends. Looked up from germline, CDR1 is SGHVS and CDR2 is FNYEAQ. The CDR3 is made up of 15 amino acids. This CDR3 reads CASSLTDRSGNTIYF. As DNA, the CDR3 is TGTGCCAGCAGCTTAACAGACCGCTCTGGAAACACCATATATTTT.

The rearrangement uses TRBV5-8 and TRBJ1-1, with D maybe TRBD1 (6 bases). The ends were cut back, 3 bases at V and 1 base at J, with 19 bases in the middle. CDR1 and CDR2 (germline): SGHTS, YDEGEE. This CDR3 is 17 amino acids long. The CDR3 protein is CASSSLLKQGTNTEAFF. The CDR3 nucleotides are TGTGCCAGCAGCTCGCTCCTGAAGCAGGGGACGAACACTGAAGCTTTCTTT.

The rearrangement joins TRBV6-1 to TRBJ1-3, with a possible D match to TRBD1 (5 bases). The CDR3 runs to 18 residues. Trimming removed 0 bases at V and 3 bases at J, with 18 bases between. Looked up from germline, CDR1 is MNHNS and CDR2 is SASEGT. CDR3 amino acids: CASSEARFAGIYGNTIYF. CDR3 nucleotide sequence: TGTGCCAGCAGTGAAGCCAGGTTTGCAGGGATTTATGGAAACACCATATATTTT.

The rearrangement links TRBV19 to TRBJ2-7; D may be TRBD1 (6 bases). CDR1 is LNHDA, CDR2 SQIVND, per germline (reference sequence). This CDR3 has 13 residues. Trimming took off 3 bases at V and 0 bases at J, with 6 bases between the two ends. The CDR3 bases are TGTGCCAGTAGTATGGACAGCTCCTACGAGCAGTACGTC. It is translated as CASSMDSSYEQYV.

CDR3 residues: CASSDVSGSSYNEQFF. As DNA, the CDR3 is TGCGCCAGCAGCGATGTTAGCGGGAGCTCCTACAATGAGCAGTTCTTC. V usage is TRBV10-1 and J usage is TRBJ2-1, with TRBD2 matching over 9 bases. The CDR3 has 16 residues. The V and J ends lost 6 bases and 0 bases, in that order; junction bases with no gene match: 6. Germline V gives CDR1 WNHNN, CDR2 SYGVQD (reference sequence).

This clone was found a few times. Other DNA sequences in the sample encode the same CDR3. V and J are TRBV6-1 and TRBJ2-3; 12 bases agree with TRBD2. CDR3 length: 15 amino acids. V shed 2 bases, J shed 4 bases, and the junction held 1 base outside the gene matches. Germline CDR1 and CDR2: MNHNS and SASEGT. The CDR3 spells CASSELAGGPDTQYF. CDR3 nucleotide sequence: TGTGCCAGCAGTGAACTAGCGGGAGGGCCAGATACGCAGTATTTT.

This chain connects TRBV24-1 to TRBJ1-1; 9 positions match TRBD1. This CDR3 has 13 residues. CDR1 is KGHDR, CDR2 SFDVKD, per germline. V shed 4 bases, J shed 9 bases, and the junction held 5 bases outside the gene matches. Here the CDR3 reads CATSENYRGQAFF. In DNA form, the CDR3 reads TGTGCCACCAGTGAAAACTACAGGGGGCAAGCTTTCTTT.

The rearrangement uses TRBV3-1 (or the pseudogene TRBV3-2) and TRBJ1-5, with TRBD1 as a possible D gene (5 bases). The CDR3 loop spans 13 amino acids. Germline assignment: CDR1 LGHDT and CDR2 YNNKEL (reference sequence). Between the trimmed V and J ends, which lost 5 bases and 4 bases, there was a span of 9 bases. The CDR3 DNA reads TGTGCCAGCAGCATCTACAGGAATCAGCCCCAGCATTTT. Protein sequence: CASSIYRNQPQHF.

V usage is TRBV11-2 and J usage is TRBJ2-7, with D possibly TRBD2 on 5 matching bases. CDR1 and CDR2 from the germline V gene are SGHAT and FQNNGV. V lost 4 bases, J lost 0 bases, and 7 bases lay in between. The length of the CDR3 is 13 residues. DNA for the CDR3: TGTGCCAGCAGCTCTAGCTTCTCCTACGAGCAGTACGTC. It specifies CASSSSFSYEQYV.

The rearrangement joins TRBV5-5 to TRBJ2-7; TRBD1 agrees at 9 bases. This CDR3 is built from 13 residues. Looked up from germline, CDR1 is SGHKS and CDR2 is YYEKEE (reference sequence). J gave up 3 bases and V 3 bases, and 1 base lay outside the gene matches. CDR3 bases: TGTGCCAGCAGCTGGGGACAGGGCTACGAGCAGTACTTC. This encodes CASSWGQGYEQYF.

The V and J genes are TRBV4-1 and TRBJ1-1, with a tentative D call TRBD1 (6 bases). The CDR3 consists of 16 residues. Trimming stripped 0 bases from V and 1 base from J, with 12 bases between. Germline V lookup: CDR1 MGHRA, CDR2 YSYEKL. CDR3 coding DNA: TGCGCCAGCAGCCAAGACCGGGGACATTCGAACACTGAAGCTTTCTTT. Translating gives CASSQDRGHSNTEAFF.

The rearrangement joins TRBV2 to TRBJ2-6; D perhaps matches TRBD1 (5 bases). There are 15 residues in the CDR3. CDR1 is SNHLY and CDR2 is FYNNEI in the germline V gene. Trimming shortened V by 3 bases and J by 3 bases, and 9 bases separated the two germline ends. The CDR3 bases are TGTGCCAGCAGTGAGCAGGACATTGGGGCCAACGTCCTGACTTTC. Amino acid sequence: CASSEQDIGANVLTF.

This clone was observed a handful of times. This chain connects TRBV10-2 to TRBJ1-1; D ambiguous. Trimming took 0 bases from V and 0 from J, leaving 2 bases between them. Germline V lookup: CDR1 WSHSY, CDR2 SAAADI. The CDR3 has 13 amino acids. CDR3 in DNA: TGCGCCAGCAGTGAGTCCGTGAACACTGAAGCTTTCTTT. This codes for CASSESVNTEAFF.

The V and J genes are TRBV4-2 and TRBJ1-2; D unclear. The V and J ends lost 11 bases and 2 bases respectively, with 18 bases between them. Germline V gene lookup returns CDR1 LGHNA and CDR2 YNFKEQ. This CDR3 has 14 amino acids. This chain's CDR3 is CAASRGWGNYGYTF. In DNA form, the CDR3 reads TGTGCCGCTAGCCGCGGGTGGGGAAACTATGGCTACACCTTC.